The text below deals with one T cell receptor (beta chain). The source of the sample is a study of shared clonotypes between healthy human individuals. The authors ran unsorted PBMC replicate PCRs on around 320 ng DNA, about 31,000 T cell genomes. Per the original data handling: Junction-only sequences without quality scores were provided by ImmunoSEQ, so filtering was different. Data came from immunoSEQ multiplex PCR; TCRdb stores just in-frame clones and leaves some out. Clone size and the V and J calls come from that table; the DNA yielded D and trimming. Counted here are more than 400,000 clones, about 85% occurring once; the ten biggest clones make up roughly 13%. Per germline, CDR1 LNHDA and CDR2 SQIVND (reference sequence). CDR3 length: 15 amino acids. V lost 6 bases to trimming and J lost 6 bases, with 18 bases between them.

The TCR originated in a woman in her forties in good health. Some clones in this sample may be carry-over from other donors' samples. J is TRBJ1-5 and V is TRBV19; D ambiguous. The sample comprised PBMCs. In nucleotides, the CDR3 is TGTGCCAGTAGCCCTAAAGTCGGGCCACGTCAGCCCCAGCATTTT. Its protein product is CASSPKVGPRQPQHF.